The 31 T cell receptor beta chains in this list originate from one sample, sequenced in a study of blood T cell repertoires in COVID-19. Profiling relied on immunoSEQ multiplex PCR, and the TCRdb table lists in-frame clones only, not all of them. The sample holds a few hundred thousand clones; 85% are singletons and the top ten take approximately 3.7%. The sequenced sample consisted of peripheral blood. The receptors derive from a woman aged 18-29 years with acute or convalescent COVID-19.

The chain is built from TRBV24-1 and TRBJ2-3; maybe TRBD2 (7 bases). The V gene's germline CDR1 is KGHDR and CDR2 SFDVKD. Trimming shortened V by 6 bases and J by 6 bases, and 12 bases separated the two germline ends. The CDR3 is made up of 13 amino acids. The CDR3 region has the DNA TGTGCCACCAGTCGGGGGGCTTCGGATACGCAGTATTTT. Amino acid sequence: CATSRGASDTQYF.

The rearrangement uses TRBV6-5 and TRBJ1-2; 11 nucleotides match TRBD1. Germline values: CDR1 MNHEY, CDR2 SVGAGI. CDR3 length equals 15 residues. The V gene end was trimmed by 2 bases and the J gene end by 8 bases; junction bases not matched to a gene: 7. The CDR3 coding sequence is TGTGCCAGCAGTTACCCCGGACAGGGGGCGGGGGGCTACACCTTC. This translates into CASSYPGQGAGGYTF.

V is TRBV28 and J is TRBJ2-3; TRBD2 agrees at 14 bases. Germline-derived CDR1 and CDR2 are MDHEN and SYDVKM. CDR3 length equals 17 residues. Unmatched junction bases numbered 8, after V lost 6 bases and J lost 3 bases. CDR3 region: CASRGLAGEQSTDTQYF. The CDR3 DNA is TGTGCCAGCAGGGGACTAGCGGGAGAACAGAGTACAGATACGCAGTATTTT.

The V and J genes are TRBV9 and TRBJ2-7; tentatively, D is TRBD1 (6 bases). Trimming took off 3 bases at V and 3 bases at J, with 13 bases between the two ends. Germline lookup yields CDR1 SGDLS and CDR2 YYNGEE. The CDR3 has 14 amino acids. CDR3 residues: CASSATGQSYEQYF. In DNA form, the CDR3 reads TGTGCCAGCAGCGCAACAGGGCAGAGCTACGAGCAGTACTTC.

The chain combines TRBV28 with TRBJ1-5, with D tentatively TRBD1 (5 bases). V was cut by 8 bases and J by 4 bases, with 15 bases left in between. Germline V CDR1 and CDR2: MDHEN, SYDVKM. The CDR3 length is 14 residues. CDR3 nucleotide sequence: TGTGCCAGCCACCAGGGTTCGGAGAATCAGCCCCAGCATTTT. Its protein product is CASHQGSENQPQHF.

The chain links TRBV2 to TRBJ2-5; D unresolved. This CDR3 spans 14 amino acids. Trimming removed 3 bases from V and 4 bases from J, with 12 bases in between. Germline values: CDR1 SNHLY, CDR2 FYNNEI. The CDR3 loop reads CASSEARFRETQYF. DNA of the CDR3: TGTGCCAGCAGTGAGGCCAGGTTCAGAGAGACCCAGTACTTC.

This clone showed up just once. The DNA of the CDR3 is TGTGCCAGCAGTCCCGGGAGGGCTAGTCAGCCCCAGCATTTT. Its translation is CASSPGRASQPQHF. This chain links TRBV2 with TRBJ1-5, with D unresolved. V lost 5 bases, J lost 6 bases, and 14 bases lay in between. Germline V gene lookup returns CDR1 SNHLY and CDR2 FYNNEI. The CDR3 extends over 14 amino acids.

This clone appeared once. The CDR3 protein is CASSTQARANEKLFF. The DNA for the CDR3 is TGTGCCAGTAGTACACAGGCACGAGCTAATGAAAAACTGTTTTTT. J is TRBJ1-4 and V is TRBV19; a possible D gene is TRBD1 (5 bases). CDR3 size: 15 residues. Trimming removed 4 bases at V and 3 bases at J, with 12 bases between. Germline assignment: CDR1 LNHDA and CDR2 SQIVND (reference sequence).

The chain combines TRBV14 with TRBJ1-4, with a weak D call TRBD1 (6 bases). Between the trimmed V and J ends, which lost 4 bases and 6 bases, there was a span of 12 bases. CDR1 SGHDN and CDR2 FVKESK come from the germline V gene. The CDR3 runs 14 residues. CDR3 DNA sequence: TGTGCCAGCAGCCCGGGACACCCCCATGAAAAACTGTTTTTT. Translated, it gives CASSPGHPHEKLFF.

This clone has just a few counts. The rearrangement uses TRBV28 and TRBJ1-4; 8 bases are shared with TRBD1. The CDR3 sequence is 15 residues long. After removal of 5 bases from V and 8 bases from J, the junction contained 10 bases not matched to a gene. The V gene's germline CDR1 is MDHEN and CDR2 SYDVKM. In DNA, the CDR3 is TGTGCCAGCAGTCCTAGACAGGGGTCGGGAGAAAAACTGTTTTTT. Its protein is CASSPRQGSGEKLFF.

The chain is built from TRBV7-9 and TRBJ2-1, with 10 nucleotides matching TRBD2. The CDR3 is made up of 15 amino acids. Germline V CDR1 and CDR2: SEHNR, FQNEAQ (reference sequence). Trimming cost V 2 bases and J 13 bases; bases outside gene matches: 11. Here the CDR3 reads CASSLQLAGAMDQFF. For the CDR3, the DNA is TGTGCCAGCAGCTTACAGCTAGCGGGAGCTATGGACCAGTTCTTC.

This rearrangement joins TRBV28 to TRBJ2-1, with D uncertain. V gave up 5 bases and J gave up 7 bases, with 12 bases separating them. The CDR3 covers 13 residues. In germline, CDR1 is MDHEN, CDR2 SYDVKM. The CDR3 spells CASSPLQLNEQFF. CDR3 DNA: TGTGCCAGCAGTCCATTACAGCTGAATGAGCAGTTCTTC.

The chain joins TRBV5-1 to TRBJ1-4; the D is unclear. Germline CDR1 SGHRS, CDR2 YFSETQ. The CDR3 covers 13 residues. Trimming removed 1 base from V and 5 bases from J, with 6 bases in between. The CDR3 here is CASSLRENEKLFF. The DNA for the CDR3 is TGCGCCAGCAGCTTGCGTGAGAATGAAAAACTGTTTTTT.

The rearrangement links TRBV27 to TRBJ2-7; TRBD2 matches at 8 bases. CDR1 is MNHEY, CDR2 SMNVEV, per germline (reference sequence). The CDR3 covers 14 residues. Losses at the gene ends were 0 bases for V and 7 bases for J; bases not matched to a gene: 5. The CDR3 DNA reads TGTGCCAGCAGTTTATCGCGGGGGGCGGGGGAGCAGTACTTC. Protein product: CASSLSRGAGEQYF.

The V gene is TRBV18, the J gene TRBJ2-6, with D perhaps matching TRBD2 (6 bases). The CDR3 length is 18 residues. Germline V gene data show CDR1 as KGHSH and CDR2 as LQKENI. V shed 3 bases and J shed 0 bases, with 15 bases lying between them. As DNA, the CDR3 is TGTGCCAGCTCACCTTTAGCGGAAAACCTCTCTGGGGCCAACGTCCTGACTTTC. Translated, it gives CASSPLAENLSGANVLTF. The whole variable domain, filled in from reference TRBV18 and TRBJ2-6, reads NAGVMQNPRHLVRRRGQEARLRCSPMKGHSHVYWYRQLPEEGLKFMVYLQKENIIDESGMPKERFSAEFPKEGPSILRIQQVVRGDSAAYFCASSPLAENLSGANVLTFGAGSRLTVL.

The genes are TRBV2 and TRBJ1-1; 8 bases line up with TRBD1. V lost 1 base, J lost 7 bases, and 5 bases stayed unmatched. Germline V gene lookup returns CDR1 SNHLY and CDR2 FYNNEI. This CDR3 comprises 14 residues. In DNA form, the CDR3 reads TGTGCCAGCAGTGAAGGCACAGGGGGGAGTGAAGCTTTCTTT. It translates to CASSEGTGGSEAFF.

The CDR3 protein is CASSLAGSRSYNEQFF. As DNA, the CDR3 is TGTGCCAGCAGCTTGGCAGGGTCACGTTCCTACAATGAGCAGTTCTTC. The chain couples TRBV5-4 to TRBJ2-1; a weak D match, TRBD1 (5 bases). The germline gives CDR1 SGHNT, CDR2 YYREEE (reference sequence). Between the trimmed V and J ends, which lost 0 bases and 1 base, there was a span of 11 bases. This CDR3 region has 16 residues.

This clone was detected only once. The rearrangement joins TRBV5-1 to TRBJ1-1; 7 bases are a match to TRBD1. V shed 5 bases, J shed 1 base, and the junction held 11 bases outside the gene matches. Per germline, CDR1 SGHRS and CDR2 YFSETQ. The CDR3 is 16 residues long. The CDR3 sequence: CASRLTGNGKNTEAFF. The CDR3, as DNA: TGCGCCAGCAGATTGACAGGGAATGGGAAGAACACTGAAGCTTTCTTT.

This chain joins TRBV3-1 (or the pseudogene TRBV3-2) and TRBJ1-2; possible D gene TRBD1, 5 bases. The CDR3 covers 15 residues. Germline V gene lookup returns CDR1 LGHDT and CDR2 YNNKEL (reference sequence). The germline V and J ends were trimmed by 0 bases and 8 bases, with 16 bases remaining between them. The CDR3 sequence: CASSQDEQDVRGYTF. CDR3 in DNA: TGTGCCAGCAGCCAAGATGAACAGGATGTGCGCGGCTACACCTTC.

This sequence joins TRBV28 and TRBJ2-7; maybe TRBD2 (5 bases). V dropped 7 bases and J dropped 0 bases, with 13 bases sitting between them. This CDR3 region has 14 residues. CDR1 is MDHEN and CDR2 is SYDVKM in the germline V gene. The CDR3 region is CASNYGGTSYEQYF. The CDR3, as DNA: TGTGCCAGCAATTATGGAGGAACCTCCTACGAGCAGTACTTC.

DNA for the CDR3: TGTGCCAGTATGAGGGGACTAGGGGAGACCCAGTACTTC. Translated, it gives CASMRGLGETQYF. This chain joins TRBV3-1 (or the pseudogene TRBV3-2) and TRBJ2-5; 8 nucleotides agree with TRBD2. This CDR3 spans 13 amino acids. Germline loops: CDR1 LGHDT, CDR2 YNNKEL (reference sequence). Trimming removed 9 bases from V and 5 bases from J; junction bases left unmatched: 8.

The genes are TRBV7-2 and TRBJ1-2, with a possible D match to TRBD1 (6 bases). CDR1 is SGHTA, CDR2 FQGNSA, per germline. The CDR3 consists of 15 residues. Trimming removed 1 base at V and 6 bases at J, with 15 bases between. The CDR3 region has the DNA TGTGCCAGCAGCTTAGGTAGCGTCAGGGGACATGGCTACACCTTC. It codes for CASSLGSVRGHGYTF.

The chain couples TRBV13 to TRBJ2-5, with D possibly TRBD1 on 6 matching bases. CDR3 length: 14 residues. CDR1 and CDR2 from the germline V gene are PRHDT and FYEKMQ (reference sequence). V shed 4 bases and J shed 3 bases, with 12 bases lying between them. CDR3 region: CASSSQGLEETQYF. CDR3 nucleotides: TGTGCCAGCAGCTCACAGGGCCTTGAAGAGACCCAGTACTTC.

J is TRBJ2-1 and V is TRBV18, with 7 bases matching TRBD1. The J segment lost 6 bases and the V segment lost 1 base, leaving 3 bases of the junction unmatched. Germline loops: CDR1 KGHSH, CDR2 LQKENI. The CDR3 runs to 14 residues. The CDR3 nucleotides are TGTGCCAGCTCACCACAGGGGGCGAGCAATGAGCAGTTCTTC. Protein sequence: CASSPQGASNEQFF.

This chain connects TRBV19 to TRBJ2-3, with D possibly TRBD2 on 5 matching bases. Trimming took off 1 base at V and 2 bases at J, with 10 bases between the two ends. Germline-derived CDR1 and CDR2 are LNHDA and SQIVND (reference sequence). This CDR3 is 15 amino acids long. The CDR3 protein is CASSIGYRDTDTQYF. The CDR3 region has the DNA TGTGCCAGTAGTATAGGATACCGGGACACAGATACGCAGTATTTT.

This clone was seen repeatedly, ten times or more. Other DNA sequences of this sample code for an identical CDR3. The chain is built from TRBV7-2 and TRBJ1-5; unclear D gene. Germline-derived CDR1 and CDR2 are SGHTA and FQGNSA. V was trimmed by 2 bases and J by 2 bases, leaving 4 bases between them. The length of the CDR3 is 13 residues. CDR3 DNA: TGTGCCAGCAGCTTACAGGGCAATCAGCCCCAGCATTTT. It yields the protein CASSLQGNQPQHF. The variable domain in full, with the rest retrieved from reference TRBV7-2 and TRBJ1-5, is GAGVSQSPSNKVTEKGKDVELRCDPISGHTALYWYRQSLGQGLEFLIYFQGNSAPDKSGLPSDRFSAERTGGSVSTLTIQRTQQEDSAVYLCASSLQGNQPQHFGDGTRLSIL.

This rearrangement joins TRBV9 to TRBJ2-3; 7 nucleotides match TRBD2. Trimming took 4 bases from V and 5 from J; bases not matched to a gene: 10. Per the germline V gene, CDR1 is SGDLS and CDR2 is YYNGEE. This CDR3 spans 15 amino acids. The CDR3 protein is CASSTPRGELDTQYF. In nucleotides, the CDR3 is TGTGCCAGCAGCACACCCCGGGGGGAGTTAGATACGCAGTATTTT.

V usage is TRBV2 and J usage is TRBJ2-5; TRBD1 aligns across 10 bases. This CDR3 has 14 amino acids. CDR1 is SNHLY and CDR2 is FYNNEI in the germline V gene. Unmatched junction bases numbered 1, after V lost 5 bases and J lost 1 base. The CDR3 reads CASSRDRGQETQYF. In DNA, the CDR3 is TGTGCCAGCAGTCGGGACAGGGGCCAAGAGACCCAGTACTTC.

This chain links TRBV28 with TRBJ2-7; no reliable D call. Germline V CDR1 and CDR2: MDHEN, SYDVKM. This CDR3 comprises 12 residues. Trimming cost V 3 bases and J 2 bases, with 5 bases left between them. For the CDR3, the DNA is TGTGCCAGCAGTTTCACAGCCTACGAGCAGTACTTC. Translated: CASSFTAYEQYF.

The rearrangement joins TRBV27 to TRBJ2-1; TRBD2 agrees at 9 bases. J lost 8 bases, V lost 2 bases, and 7 bases had no gene match. CDR1 is MNHEY and CDR2 is SMNVEV in the germline V gene (reference sequence). The CDR3 is 15 residues long. CDR3 amino acids: CASSLIAGAHHEQFF. The CDR3 DNA follows: TGTGCCAGCAGTTTAATAGCGGGAGCTCACCATGAGCAGTTCTTC.

The genes are TRBV3-1 (or the pseudogene TRBV3-2) and TRBJ2-7; 7 nucleotides align to TRBD2. This CDR3 has 12 residues. Germline V CDR1 and CDR2: LGHDT, YNNKEL (reference sequence). V was clipped by 4 bases and J by 3 bases; unmatched bases: 0. CDR3 amino acids: CASSLAGYEQYF. The CDR3 nucleotides read TGTGCCAGCAGCCTAGCGGGCTACGAGCAGTACTTC.